This T cell receptor beta chain was sequenced for a study of chronic HIV infection and antiretroviral therapy. This clonotype was observed at least ten times. From the 5' RACE reads, TCRdb called clonotypes with MiXCR, one entry per CDR3 protein. The profile shows fewer than 40,000 distinct CDR3 sequences, roughly 8.7% of them singletons. This CDR3 spans 14 amino acids. Trimming removed 1 base from V and 6 bases from J, with 11 bases in between. The V gene's germline CDR1 is SGHVS and CDR2 FQNEAQ. Sequencing was performed on peripheral blood. This chain joins TRBV7-8 and TRBJ2-3; D is ambiguous. The TCR originated in an adult who had HIV and had not received antiretroviral therapy, or was an uninfected healthy control (not recorded which). The CDR3 reads CASSLGSPTDTQYF. The DNA for the CDR3 is TGTGCCAGCAGCTTAGGGTCCCCGACGGATACGCAGTATTTT.